The 14 T cell receptor beta chains listed next were all sequenced from one sample in a study of PD-L1 blockade in urothelial cancer. The data were produced by immunoSEQ multiplex PCR, yet TCRdb's version contains in-frame clones alone and is incomplete. The sample comprises under 55,000 clones, 84% of which are singletons, and about 5.6% rests with the top ten. Sequenced material: PBMCs, taken around atezolizumab (anti-PD-L1) treatment. The receptor source for this set is a man aged 35 to 55 with urothelial cancer.

The genes are TRBV30 and TRBJ1-5; a possible D gene is TRBD1 (6 bases). Germline V CDR1 and CDR2: GTSNPN, SVGIG (reference sequence). V lost 0 bases, J lost 5 bases, and 8 bases lay in between. The length of the CDR3 is 13 residues. CDR3 in DNA: TGTGCCTGGAGTGTAAAGGGGGATCAGCCCCAGCATTTT. Translating it yields CAWSVKGDQPQHF.

In the case of this clone: Compared with germline, one end of the junction differs, possibly owing to a read error. The V call is TRBV5-4, the J call TRBJ2-7, with 8 nucleotides matching TRBD1. The CDR3 totals 14 residues. Germline V lookup: CDR1 SGHNT, CDR2 YYREEE (reference sequence). The CDR3 region is CASSFQGASHEQYF. The CDR3 region has the DNA TGTGCCAGCAGCTTTCAGGGGGCCTCCCACGAGCAGTACTTC.

V usage is TRBV7-2 and J usage is TRBJ2-5, with no clear D. V shed 4 bases and J shed 3 bases, with 6 bases lying between them. The CDR3 has 12 residues. Germline values: CDR1 SGHTA, CDR2 FQGNSA. The CDR3: CASSSPEETQYF. The CDR3 bases are TGTGCCAGCAGCTCCCCTGAAGAGACCCAGTACTTC.

The chain joins TRBV18 to TRBJ2-5; D is perhaps TRBD1 (6 bases). CDR1 and CDR2 (germline): KGHSH, LQKENI. The CDR3 runs 17 residues. The V end lost 3 bases, the J end lost 2 bases, and 19 bases lay between the germline ends. CDR3 amino acids: CASSPSGQGRIQETQYF. Written as DNA, the CDR3 is TGTGCCAGCTCACCTTCCGGCCAGGGGCGGATTCAAGAGACCCAGTACTTC.

This sequence joins TRBV9 and TRBJ2-7, with a tentative D call TRBD1 (6 bases). V was cut by 0 bases and J by 2 bases, with 9 bases left in between. This CDR3 contains 14 residues. The V gene's germline CDR1 is SGDLS and CDR2 YYNGEE. The CDR3 region has the DNA TGTGCCAGCAGCGTAGGGGACACTCCCTACGAGCAGTACTTC. This sequence encodes CASSVGDTPYEQYF.

Turning to this clone: This specimen includes other DNA sequences encoding the same CDR3. The chain combines TRBV7-3 with TRBJ2-1, with D perhaps matching TRBD1 (5 bases). This CDR3 spans 13 amino acids. Germline CDR1 reads SGHTA; CDR2 reads FQGTGA. Trimming took off 8 bases at V and 4 bases at J, with 12 bases between the two ends. The CDR3, as DNA: TGTGCCAGCTCCCTGCAGGGATACAATGAGCAGTTCTTC. Translation gives CASSLQGYNEQFF.

The genes are TRBV9 and TRBJ2-7; 13 bases map to TRBD2. V was clipped by 2 bases and J by 6 bases; unmatched bases: 2. CDR3 length: 14 amino acids. The germline V gene has CDR1 SGDLS and CDR2 YYNGEE. CDR3 sequence reads: CASSVGLAGVEQYF. In DNA, the CDR3 is TGTGCCAGCAGCGTTGGACTAGCGGGAGTCGAGCAGTACTTC. The full variable domain, with the rest looked up from reference TRBV9 and TRBJ2-7, is DSGVTQTPKHLITATGQRVTLRCSPRSGDLSVYWYQQSLDQGLQFLIQYYNGEERAKGNILERFSAQQFPDLHSELNLSSLELGDSALYFCASSVGLAGVEQYFGPGTRLTVT.

The rearrangement joins TRBV19 to TRBJ1-2; D unclear. The CDR3 length is 12 residues. Germline CDR1 LNHDA, CDR2 SQIVND (reference sequence). Between the trimmed V and J ends, which lost 3 bases and 4 bases, there was a span of 6 bases. The chain's CDR3 is CASSMAAYGYTF. In DNA form, the CDR3 reads TGTGCCAGTAGTATGGCGGCCTATGGCTACACCTTC.

This clone was seen only a few times. This chain links TRBV10-3 with TRBJ1-2; D remains ambiguous. The germline CDR1 and CDR2 sequences are ENHRY and SYGVKD. This CDR3 is built from 13 residues. The V and J ends lost 6 bases and 4 bases respectively, with 12 bases between them. The CDR3 loop is CAISPGSSYGYTF. CDR3 sequence (DNA): TGTGCCATCAGCCCCGGGTCGAGCTATGGCTACACCTTC.

J is TRBJ2-1 and V is TRBV6-4; 7 bases line up with TRBD2. There are 13 residues in the CDR3. Trimming cost V 6 bases and J 8 bases; bases outside gene matches: 7. Per germline, CDR1 MRHNA and CDR2 SNTAGT. CDR3 in amino acids: CASSLGGVDEQFF. The CDR3 DNA follows: TGTGCCAGCAGCCTGGGAGGGGTGGATGAGCAGTTCTTC.

The V call is TRBV28, the J call TRBJ2-7; the match to TRBD1 covers 8 bases. This CDR3 has 15 residues. V shed 9 bases and J 3 bases; nucleotides not matched to a gene: 13. The germline gives CDR1 MDHEN, CDR2 SYDVKM. The CDR3 DNA follows: TGTGCCAGTAAAACAGGGGGTGGTGGGAACTACGAGCAGTACTTC. Its protein product is CASKTGGGGNYEQYF. Together with reference TRBV28 and TRBJ2-7, the CDR3 gives the full variable domain: DVKVTQSSRYLVKRTGEKVFLECVQDMDHENMFWYRQDPGLGLRLIYFSYDVKMKEKGDIPEGYSVSREKKERFSLILESASTNQTSMYLCASKTGGGGNYEQYFGPGTRLTVT.

There are a few counts of this clone. The chain employs TRBV30 and TRBJ1-1, with D hard to call. This CDR3 has 11 amino acids. Deletions cut 2 bases from V and 10 bases from J, with 11 bases between. CDR1 GTSNPN and CDR2 SVGIG come from the germline V gene (reference sequence). This chain's CDR3 is CAWSSYRGAFF. In nucleotides, the CDR3 is TGTGCCTGGAGTAGTTACCGCGGAGCTTTCTTT.

This chain uses TRBV4-3 with TRBJ1-2, with D perhaps matching TRBD1 (6 bases). Trimming removed 0 bases from V and 2 bases from J, with 10 bases in between. This CDR3 has 15 amino acids. Looked up from germline, CDR1 is LGHNA and CDR2 is YSLEER. CDR3 protein: CASSQEGTHNYGYTF. The CDR3 coding sequence is TGCGCCAGCAGCCAAGAGGGGACACACAACTATGGCTACACCTTC.

This chain uses TRBV28 with TRBJ2-3; D is unclear. Germline V CDR1 and CDR2: MDHEN, SYDVKM. V was pared by 3 bases and J by 0 bases, with 4 bases between. The CDR3 runs 13 residues. CDR3 sequence reads: CASSFVSTDTQYF. In nucleotides, the CDR3 is TGTGCCAGCAGTTTCGTGAGCACAGATACGCAGTATTTT.